The 19 T cell receptor beta chains below come from one sample, sequenced in a study of long-term antiretroviral therapy in people with HIV (dated by TCRdb to between 2021 and 2022). Sequencing of the TRB variable region was done with the immunoSEQ hsTCRB v3.0 assay at survey level resolution. In its TCRdb copy, this immuneACCESS table keeps in-frame sequences only and misses some clones. Where compared with another copy, unresolved V genes explain less than half of these, and the others have no known cause. Recorded for this sample are about 19,000 clones; less than 85% of them occurred a single time. The ten largest clones capture roughly an eighth of the sample. The sequencing used unsorted PBMCs, collected 0.5 years before starting antiretroviral therapy. The receptor set was obtained from a woman in her forties or fifties with HIV.

V usage is TRBV6-5 and J usage is TRBJ2-7, with no clear D. The CDR3 covers 12 residues. V was cut by 2 bases and J by 4 bases, with 6 bases left in between. Germline values: CDR1 MNHEY, CDR2 SVGAGI. The CDR3 region has the DNA TGTGCCAGCAGTTACCGAGGATACGAGCAGTACTTC. Its translation is CASSYRGYEQYF.

The chain couples TRBV11-2 to TRBJ2-7, with 9 bases aligning to TRBD1. The length of the CDR3 is 13 residues. V dropped 4 bases and J dropped 4; count of bases not matched to a gene: 2. Germline CDR1 SGHAT, CDR2 FQNNGV. This chain's CDR3 is CASSSDRGYEQYV. CDR3 DNA: TGTGCCAGCAGCTCCGACAGGGGGTACGAGCAGTACGTC.

The chain links TRBV5-1 to TRBJ2-3; 7 bases line up with TRBD1. Unmatched junction bases numbered 6, after V lost 0 bases and J lost 2 bases. CDR3 length: 16 residues. Germline CDR1 SGHRS, CDR2 YFSETQ. CDR3 DNA sequence: TGCGCCAGCAGCTTGGAGGCAGGGGGAGACACAGATACGCAGTATTTT. Translating gives CASSLEAGGDTDTQYF.

The table lists this clone with a count of one. The V gene is TRBV5-5, the J gene TRBJ1-3, with a weak D call TRBD1 (5 bases). Germline loops: CDR1 SGHKS, CDR2 YYEKEE (reference sequence). CDR3 length: 16 residues. V was cut by 2 bases and J by 3 bases, with 15 bases left in between. Written as DNA, the CDR3 is TGTGCCAGCAGCTTTCAGGCCAGGGAATATGGAAACACCATATATTTT. It translates to CASSFQAREYGNTIYF.

V and J are TRBV6-1 and TRBJ1-2, with D perhaps TRBD1 (5 bases). Trimming pared 4 bases from V and 5 bases from J, leaving 11 bases between. Per germline, CDR1 MNHNS and CDR2 SASEGT. The CDR3 runs to 13 residues. CDR3 DNA sequence: TGTGCCAGCAGTGCCTACAGGAGGTATGGCTACACCTTC. It translates to CASSAYRRYGYTF.

The CDR3 region is CASREGDSYEQYF. CDR3 sequence (DNA): TGTGCCAGCAGGGAGGGGGACTCCTACGAGCAGTACTTC. The J gene is TRBJ2-7, the V gene TRBV2, with D perhaps being TRBD1 or TRBD2 (6 bases each). This CDR3 has 13 residues. Between the trimmed V and J ends, which lost 6 bases and 0 bases, there was a span of 9 bases. The germline V gene has CDR1 SNHLY and CDR2 FYNNEI. Supplemented by reference TRBV2 and TRBJ2-7, the full variable domain reads EPEVTQTPSHQVTQMGQEVILRCVPISNHLYFYWYRQILGQKVEFLVSFYNNEISEKSEIFDDQFSVERPDGSNFTLKIRSTKLEDSAMYFCASREGDSYEQYFGPGTRLTVT.

The chain employs TRBV7-3 and TRBJ2-3; 11 bases line up with TRBD2. The trim removed 5 bases at V and 10 bases at J, leaving 11 bases unmatched. CDR1 is SGHTA and CDR2 is FQGTGA in the germline V gene. This CDR3 is built from 15 residues. This chain's CDR3 is CASSPSGGSALSQYF. In DNA, the CDR3 is TGTGCCAGCAGCCCTAGCGGGGGGAGCGCCCTTTCGCAGTATTTT.

The chain has TRBV28 and TRBJ1-3; D is unresolved. The CDR3 is 12 residues long. Trimming removed 5 bases from V and 3 bases from J, with 5 bases in between. From germline, CDR1 is MDHEN and CDR2 SYDVKM. The CDR3 loop reads CASSQNGNTIYF. DNA for the CDR3: TGTGCCAGCAGTCAAAATGGAAACACCATATATTTT.

This clone was counted between two and nine times. The chain uses TRBV5-1 and TRBJ2-7; possibly TRBD2 for D (6 bases). The V end was cut by 1 base, the J end by 4 bases, with 15 bases between. The CDR3 consists of 15 residues. Germline CDR1 SGHRS, CDR2 YFSETQ. CDR3 bases: TGCGCCAGCAGCTTGTTTAGCGGCCCAGGATACGAGCAGTACGTC. It is translated as CASSLFSGPGYEQYV.

This clone was picked up a small number of times. The chain carries TRBV5-3 and TRBJ2-7; 12 nucleotides line up with TRBD1. TRBV5-3 is placed among ORFs of uncertain function. The CDR3 covers 14 residues. After removal of 8 bases from V and 4 bases from J, the junction contained 7 bases not matched to a gene. The CDR3 sequence is CASRPGQGAYEQYF. The CDR3 DNA reads as TGTGCCAGCAGACCGGGACAGGGGGCGTACGAGCAGTACTTC.

The rearrangement links TRBV5-1 to TRBJ2-5, with D possibly being TRBD2 (6 bases). The CDR3 has 13 amino acids. V dropped 3 bases and J dropped 5 bases, with 11 bases sitting between them. In germline, CDR1 is SGHRS, CDR2 YFSETQ. The CDR3 region has the DNA TGCGCCAGCAGCTCACGACTAGGCGAGACCCAGTACTTC. Translation: CASSSRLGETQYF.

In its sample, this clone was seen a few times. The chain recombines TRBV11-2 with TRBJ1-2; D call uncertain. Germline V CDR1 and CDR2: SGHAT, FQNNGV. The V end lost 0 bases, the J end lost 4 bases, and 0 bases lay between the germline ends. The CDR3 loop spans 11 amino acids. The CDR3 DNA follows: TGTGCCAGCAGCTTAGACTATGGCTACACCTTC. Translating gives CASSLDYGYTF.

This chain uses TRBV30 with TRBJ1-2; tentative D call: TRBD1 (6 bases). The V gene lost 7 bases and the J gene lost 3 bases, with 15 bases spanning the gap. The CDR3 sequence is 13 residues long. Germline values: CDR1 GTSNPN, CDR2 SVGIG (reference sequence). The CDR3 bases are TGTGCCTCCACATTACAGGGTGACTATGGCTACACCTTC. The encoded protein is CASTLQGDYGYTF.

The chain links TRBV10-1 to TRBJ2-5; TRBD1 aligns across 11 bases. The V gene end was trimmed by 6 bases and the J gene end by 3 bases; junction bases not matched to a gene: 0. CDR3 length: 13 amino acids. Looked up from germline, CDR1 is WNHNN and CDR2 is SYGVQD (reference sequence). This CDR3 is CASRGQGEETQYF. CDR3 bases: TGCGCCAGCAGGGGACAGGGGGAAGAGACCCAGTACTTC.

The rearrangement joins TRBV5-1 to TRBJ1-1, with a tentative D call TRBD1 (5 bases). The CDR3 covers 13 residues. The ends were cut back, 6 bases at V and 0 bases at J, with 9 bases in the middle. CDR1 SGHRS and CDR2 YFSETQ come from the germline V gene. In DNA form, the CDR3 reads TGCGCCAGCAAACCGGGGGTGAACACTGAAGCTTTCTTT. Amino acids: CASKPGVNTEAFF.

This clone is classed as medium-sized. The chain links TRBV7-8 to TRBJ1-2, with D possibly matching TRBD1 (6 bases). V lost 5 bases and J lost 3, with 13 bases in between. The germline gives CDR1 SGHVS, CDR2 FQNEAQ. This CDR3 has 14 amino acids. In DNA form, the CDR3 reads TGTGCCAGCAGCCCGGGGGGCTATTACTATGGCTACACCTTC. Protein sequence: CASSPGGYYYGYTF.

The chain has TRBV25-1 and TRBJ1-5; D call uncertain. Germline V gives CDR1 MGHDK, CDR2 SYGVNS. The ends were cut back, 3 bases at V and 1 base at J, with 7 bases in the middle. The CDR3 has 14 residues. Here the CDR3 DNA reads TGTGCCAGCAGTGAGGACGGGAGCAATCAGCCCCAGCATTTT. Encoded protein: CASSEDGSNQPQHF.

V and J are TRBV25-1 and TRBJ2-5; D remains unclear. Per germline, CDR1 MGHDK and CDR2 SYGVNS. V lost 4 bases, J lost 5 bases, and 8 bases lay in between. The CDR3 is 12 amino acids. CDR3 protein: CASSVYGETQYF. The CDR3 bases are TGTGCCAGCAGTGTGTACGGGGAGACCCAGTACTTC.

The V gene is TRBV5-8, the J gene TRBJ1-5; TRBD1 is a possible D gene (5 bases). In germline, CDR1 is SGHTS, CDR2 YDEGEE. V lost 5 bases and J lost 4, with 10 bases in between. The CDR3 is made up of 13 amino acids. CDR3 DNA: TGTGCCAGCAGGGACACTGTAAATCAGCCCCAGCATTTT. Protein sequence: CASRDTVNQPQHF.